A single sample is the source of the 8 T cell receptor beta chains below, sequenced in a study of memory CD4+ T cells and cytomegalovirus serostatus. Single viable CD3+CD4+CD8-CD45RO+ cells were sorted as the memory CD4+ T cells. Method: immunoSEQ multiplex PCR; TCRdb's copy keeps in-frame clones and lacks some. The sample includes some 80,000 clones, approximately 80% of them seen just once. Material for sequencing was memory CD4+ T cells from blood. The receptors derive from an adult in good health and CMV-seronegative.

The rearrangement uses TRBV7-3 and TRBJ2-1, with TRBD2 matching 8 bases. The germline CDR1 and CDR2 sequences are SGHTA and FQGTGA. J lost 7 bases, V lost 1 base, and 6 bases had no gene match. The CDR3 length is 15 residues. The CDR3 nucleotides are TGTGCCAGCAGCTTAAACGCGGGGGGTTTTAATGAGCAGTTCTTC. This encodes CASSLNAGGFNEQFF.

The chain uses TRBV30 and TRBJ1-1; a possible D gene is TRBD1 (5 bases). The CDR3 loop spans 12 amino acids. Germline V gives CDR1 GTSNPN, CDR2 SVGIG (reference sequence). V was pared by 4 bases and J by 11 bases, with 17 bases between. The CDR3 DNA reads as TGTGCCTGGACTCCCGGGGCCCACGAGGCTTTCTTT. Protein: CAWTPGAHEAFF.

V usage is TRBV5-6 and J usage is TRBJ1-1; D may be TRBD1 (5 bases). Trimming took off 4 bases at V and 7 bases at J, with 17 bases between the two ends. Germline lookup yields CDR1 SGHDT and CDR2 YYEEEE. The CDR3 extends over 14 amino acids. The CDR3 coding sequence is TGTGCCAGCAGCCCGCTCCGACGGAGGGGTGAAGCTTTCTTT. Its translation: CASSPLRRRGEAFF.

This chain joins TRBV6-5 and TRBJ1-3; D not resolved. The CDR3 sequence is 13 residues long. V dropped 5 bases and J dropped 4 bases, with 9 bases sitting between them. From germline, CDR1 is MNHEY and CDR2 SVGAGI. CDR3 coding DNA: TGTGCCAGCAGTCCCTCCGCCGGAAACACCATATATTTT. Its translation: CASSPSAGNTIYF.

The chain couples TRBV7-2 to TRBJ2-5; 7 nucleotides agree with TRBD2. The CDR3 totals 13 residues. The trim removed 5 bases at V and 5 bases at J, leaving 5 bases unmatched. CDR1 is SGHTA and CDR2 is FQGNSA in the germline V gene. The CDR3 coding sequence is TGTGCCAGCAGCCCCGCGCGGGGGGAGACCCAGTACTTC. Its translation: CASSPARGETQYF.

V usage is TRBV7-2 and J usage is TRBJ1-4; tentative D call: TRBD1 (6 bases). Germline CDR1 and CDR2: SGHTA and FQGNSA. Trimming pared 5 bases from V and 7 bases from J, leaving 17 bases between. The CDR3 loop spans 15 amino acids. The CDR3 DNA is TGTGCCAGCAGCAGGGGGGGGCAGGGACGTGAAAAACTGTTTTTT. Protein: CASSRGGQGREKLFF.

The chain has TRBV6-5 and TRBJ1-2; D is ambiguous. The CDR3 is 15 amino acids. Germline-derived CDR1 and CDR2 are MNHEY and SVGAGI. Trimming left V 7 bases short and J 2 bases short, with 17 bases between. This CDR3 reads CASTLIRGRNYGYTF. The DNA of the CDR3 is TGTGCCAGCACGTTAATCCGGGGTAGAAACTATGGCTACACCTTC.

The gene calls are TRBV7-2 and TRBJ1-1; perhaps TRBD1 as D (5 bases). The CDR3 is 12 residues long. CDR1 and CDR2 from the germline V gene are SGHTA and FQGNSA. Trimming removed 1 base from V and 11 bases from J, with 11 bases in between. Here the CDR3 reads CASSLDGGLAFF. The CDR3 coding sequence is TGTGCCAGCAGCTTAGATGGGGGGTTGGCTTTCTTT.